What follows describes a single T cell receptor beta chain. As yet, its antigen is unknown. This specimen comes from a study of cytomegalovirus exposure and HLA in healthy donors. Primers: 60 Vbeta forward and 13 Jbeta reverse. Only in-frame clones appear in the TCRdb table, and some are missing; sequencing was by immunoSEQ multiplex PCR. The table lists more than 85,000 clones, roughly three quarters of them singletons, with roughly 3.7% in the top ten. Study outcomes and limitations: Sequencing artifact likely explains a cluster of highly shared sequence variants. TCR beta V- and J-gene trimming, according to a later analysis, was linked to a missense DCLRE1C variant. Per published accounts, TCR beta sequences correctly predicted the HLA-A and HLA-B alleles of most subjects.

Looked up from germline, CDR1 is SEHNR and CDR2 is FQNEAQ (reference sequence). J was trimmed by 1 base and V by 5 bases; bases with no gene match: 7. The CDR3 length is 16 residues. The study sampled nominally healthy donors, though unrecorded immune exposures were likely. The chain couples TRBV7-9 to TRBJ2-7; 11 bases align to TRBD1. Sequenced: PBMCs. The receptor was isolated from a female donor in good health and CMV-seropositive. The CDR3 DNA sequence: TGTGCCAGCAGCCAAGAGGGACAGGGGGGTTCCTACGAGCAGTACTTC. Residues: CASSQEGQGGSYEQYF.